The clone carrying this T cell receptor (beta chain) was counted at least ten times. Antigen unknown. This record comes from a study of metastatic and nonmetastatic thyroid tumors. Study in general: Thyroid patients, malignant and benign, had repertoires compared across blood and tumor or nodule tissue.

Each patient went into thyroid surgery without having received any treatment. Regarding the study as a whole: According to reports, the diversity of TCR beta was significantly higher in malignant thyroid tumors than in benign nodules, and this held in both blood and tumor samples.

In the original workflow: Construction of a distant-metastasis classifier for papillary thyroid cancer relied on CDR3 differences across clinicopathological groups. TCRdb re-processed the PCR reads through MiXCR. The authors' filters were not applied to this entry. The data hold 45,000 to 65,000 clones, with 20% observed a single time. The receptor comes from a female donor with papillary thyroid cancer or a benign thyroid nodule (not recorded which). Some clones in this sample may be carry-over from other donors' samples. Material for sequencing was blood.

The CDR3 DNA sequence: TGCAGTGCCCGGGACTGGCGGAACTACAATGAGCAGTTCTTC. It is translated as CSARDWRNYNEQFF. The chain links TRBV20-1 to TRBJ2-1, with a possible D match to TRBD2 (6 bases). V lost 6 bases and J lost 3, with 15 bases in between. This CDR3 contains 14 residues. Germline V gene data show CDR1 as DFQATT and CDR2 as SNEGSKA (reference sequence).